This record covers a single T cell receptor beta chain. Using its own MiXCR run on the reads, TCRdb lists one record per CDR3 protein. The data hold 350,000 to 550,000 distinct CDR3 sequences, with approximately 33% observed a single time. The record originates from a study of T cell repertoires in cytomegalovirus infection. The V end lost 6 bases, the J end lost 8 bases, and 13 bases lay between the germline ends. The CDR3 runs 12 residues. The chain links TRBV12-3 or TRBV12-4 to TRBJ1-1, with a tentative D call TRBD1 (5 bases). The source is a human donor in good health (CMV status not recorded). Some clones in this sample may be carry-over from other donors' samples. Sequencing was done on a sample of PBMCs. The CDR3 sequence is CASRSGGPEAFF. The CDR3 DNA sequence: TGTGCCAGCAGATCGGGGGGACCAGAAGCTTTCTTT.